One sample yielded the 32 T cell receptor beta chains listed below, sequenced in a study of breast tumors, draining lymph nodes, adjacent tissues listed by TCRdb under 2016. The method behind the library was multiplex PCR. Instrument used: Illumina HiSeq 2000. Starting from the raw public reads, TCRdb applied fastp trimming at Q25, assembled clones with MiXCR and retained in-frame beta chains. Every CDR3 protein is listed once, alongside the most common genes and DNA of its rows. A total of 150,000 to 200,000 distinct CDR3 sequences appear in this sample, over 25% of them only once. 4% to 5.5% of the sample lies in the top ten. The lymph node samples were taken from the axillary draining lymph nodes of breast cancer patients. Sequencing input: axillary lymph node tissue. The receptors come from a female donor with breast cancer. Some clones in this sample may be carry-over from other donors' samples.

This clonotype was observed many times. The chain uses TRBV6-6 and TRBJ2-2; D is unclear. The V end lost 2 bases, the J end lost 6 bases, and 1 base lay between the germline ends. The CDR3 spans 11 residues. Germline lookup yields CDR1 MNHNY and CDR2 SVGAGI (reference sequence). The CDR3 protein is CASSYPGELFF. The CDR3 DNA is TGTGCCAGCAGTTACCCCGGGGAGCTGTTTTTT.

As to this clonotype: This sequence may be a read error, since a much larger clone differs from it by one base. CDR3 coding DNA: TGCAGTGCTAGTAATCGGCAAGAGACCCCGTACTTC. Its translation: CSASNRQETPYF. The chain links TRBV20-1 to TRBJ2-5; D is unclear. Germline CDR1 DFQATT, CDR2 SNEGSKA (reference sequence). The CDR3 totals 12 residues.

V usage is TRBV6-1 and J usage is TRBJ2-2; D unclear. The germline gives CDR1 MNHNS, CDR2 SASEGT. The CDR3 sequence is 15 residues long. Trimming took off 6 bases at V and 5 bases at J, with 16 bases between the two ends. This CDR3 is CASRHTAPETGELFF. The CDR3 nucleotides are TGTGCCAGCAGGCATACTGCCCCAGAGACCGGGGAGCTGTTTTTT.

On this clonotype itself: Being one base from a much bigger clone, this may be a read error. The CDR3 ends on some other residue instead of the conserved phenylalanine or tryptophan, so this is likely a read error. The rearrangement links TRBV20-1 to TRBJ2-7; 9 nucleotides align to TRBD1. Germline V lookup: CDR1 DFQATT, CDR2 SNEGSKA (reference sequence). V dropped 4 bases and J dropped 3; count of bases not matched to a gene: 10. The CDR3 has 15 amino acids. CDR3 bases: TGCAGTGCTAAACCCGACAGGGGGGTGGGCTACGAGCAGTACCTC. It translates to CSAKPDRGVGYEQYL.

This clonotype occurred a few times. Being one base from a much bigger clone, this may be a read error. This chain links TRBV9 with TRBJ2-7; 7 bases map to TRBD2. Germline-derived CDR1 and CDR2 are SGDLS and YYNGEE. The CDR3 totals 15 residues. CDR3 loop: CASSPMGRATYEPYF. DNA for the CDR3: TGTGCCAGCAGTCCTATGGGGAGGGCCACCTACGAGCCGTACTTC.

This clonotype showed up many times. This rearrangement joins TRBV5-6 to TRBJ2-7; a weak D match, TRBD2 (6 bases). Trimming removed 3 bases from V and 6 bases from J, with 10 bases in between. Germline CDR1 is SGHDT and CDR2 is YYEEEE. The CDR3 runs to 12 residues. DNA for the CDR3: TGTGCCAGCAGCTCTCGGCGGGGCGAGCAGTACTTC. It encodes CASSSRRGEQYF.

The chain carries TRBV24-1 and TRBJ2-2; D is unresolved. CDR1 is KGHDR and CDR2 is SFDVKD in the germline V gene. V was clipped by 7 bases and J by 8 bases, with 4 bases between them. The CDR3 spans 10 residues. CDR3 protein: CATSGGELFF. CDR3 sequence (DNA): TGTGCCACCAGCGGTGGGGAGCTGTTTTTT.

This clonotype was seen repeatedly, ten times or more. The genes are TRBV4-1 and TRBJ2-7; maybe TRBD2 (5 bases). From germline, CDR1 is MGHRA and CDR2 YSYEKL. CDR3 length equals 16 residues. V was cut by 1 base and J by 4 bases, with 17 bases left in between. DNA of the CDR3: TGCGCCAGCAGCCAAGGCCGAGGGAAGATGGTATACGAGCAGTACTTC. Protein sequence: CASSQGRGKMVYEQYF.

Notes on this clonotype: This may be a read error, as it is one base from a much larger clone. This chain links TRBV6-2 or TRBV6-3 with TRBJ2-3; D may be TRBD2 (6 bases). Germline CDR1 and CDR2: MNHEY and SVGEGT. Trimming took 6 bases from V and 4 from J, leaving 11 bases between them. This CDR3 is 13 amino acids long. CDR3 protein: CASRPLAADTQYF. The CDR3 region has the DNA TGTGCCAGCAGGCCACTAGCCGCAGATACGCAGTATTTT.

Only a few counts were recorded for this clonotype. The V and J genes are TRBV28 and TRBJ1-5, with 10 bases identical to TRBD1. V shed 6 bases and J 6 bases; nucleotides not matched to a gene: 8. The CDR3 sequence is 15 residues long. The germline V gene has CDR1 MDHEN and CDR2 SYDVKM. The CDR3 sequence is CASSLDRGRSQPQHF. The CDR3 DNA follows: TGTGCCAGCAGCCTAGACAGGGGGCGAAGTCAGCCCCAGCATTTT.

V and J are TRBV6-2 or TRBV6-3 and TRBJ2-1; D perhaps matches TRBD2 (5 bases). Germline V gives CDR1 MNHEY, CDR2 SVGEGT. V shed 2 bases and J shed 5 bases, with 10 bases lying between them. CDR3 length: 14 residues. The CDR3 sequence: CASSYTRMDNEQFF. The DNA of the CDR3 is TGTGCCAGCAGTTACACTAGAATGGACAATGAGCAGTTCTTC.

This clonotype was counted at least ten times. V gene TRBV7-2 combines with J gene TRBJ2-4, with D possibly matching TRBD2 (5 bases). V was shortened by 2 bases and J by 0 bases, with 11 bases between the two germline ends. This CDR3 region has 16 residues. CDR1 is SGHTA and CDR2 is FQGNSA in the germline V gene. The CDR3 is CASSLQGLLAKNIQYF. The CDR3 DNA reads TGTGCCAGCAGCTTACAAGGACTGTTAGCCAAAAACATTCAGTACTTC.

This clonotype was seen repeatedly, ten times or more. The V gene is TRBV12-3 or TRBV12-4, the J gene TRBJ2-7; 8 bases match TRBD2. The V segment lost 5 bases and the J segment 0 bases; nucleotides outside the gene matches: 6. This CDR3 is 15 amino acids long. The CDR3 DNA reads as TGTGCCAGCAGTCCCGGGAGGGGGAGCTCCTACGAGCAGTACTTC. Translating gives CASSPGRGSSYEQYF.

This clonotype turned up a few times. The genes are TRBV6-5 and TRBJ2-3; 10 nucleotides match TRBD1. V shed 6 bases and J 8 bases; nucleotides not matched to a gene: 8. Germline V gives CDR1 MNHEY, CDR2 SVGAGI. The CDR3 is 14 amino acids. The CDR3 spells CASSPGTGVGTQYF. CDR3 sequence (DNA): TGTGCCAGCAGCCCCGGGACAGGGGTGGGTACGCAGTATTTT.

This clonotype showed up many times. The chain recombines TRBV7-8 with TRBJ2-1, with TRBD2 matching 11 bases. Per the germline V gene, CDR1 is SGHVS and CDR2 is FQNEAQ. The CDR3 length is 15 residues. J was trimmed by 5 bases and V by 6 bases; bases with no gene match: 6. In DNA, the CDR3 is TGTGCCAGCAGACTAGCGGGAGCCACCGACAATGAGCAGTTCTTC. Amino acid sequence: CASRLAGATDNEQFF.

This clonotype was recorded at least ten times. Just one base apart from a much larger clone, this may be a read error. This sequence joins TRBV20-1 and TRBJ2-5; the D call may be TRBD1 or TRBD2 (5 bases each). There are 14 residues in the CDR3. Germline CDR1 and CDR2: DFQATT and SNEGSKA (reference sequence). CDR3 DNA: TGCAGTGCCAGGGACGCCGGAACACAAGCGACCCAGTACTTC. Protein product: CSARDAGTQATQYF.

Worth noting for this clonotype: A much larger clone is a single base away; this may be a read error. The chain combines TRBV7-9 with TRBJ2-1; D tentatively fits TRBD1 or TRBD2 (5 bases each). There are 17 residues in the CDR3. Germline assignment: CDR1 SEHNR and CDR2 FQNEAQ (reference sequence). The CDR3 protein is CASSQETAASSYNEQFF. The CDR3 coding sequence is TGCGCCAGCAGCCAGGAGACAGCGGCAAGCTCCTACAATGAGCAGTTCTTC.

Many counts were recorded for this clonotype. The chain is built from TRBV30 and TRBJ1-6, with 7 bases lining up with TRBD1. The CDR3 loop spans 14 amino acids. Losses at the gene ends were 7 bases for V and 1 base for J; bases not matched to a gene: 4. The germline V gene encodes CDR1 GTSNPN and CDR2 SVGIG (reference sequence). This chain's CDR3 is CAFMTGSYNSPLHF. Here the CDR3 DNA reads TGTGCCTTCATGACAGGGTCCTATAATTCACCCCTCCACTTT.

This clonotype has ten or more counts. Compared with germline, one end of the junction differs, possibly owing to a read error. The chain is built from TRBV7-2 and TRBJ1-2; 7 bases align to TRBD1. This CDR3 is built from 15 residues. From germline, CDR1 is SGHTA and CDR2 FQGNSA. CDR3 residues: CASSLREGANYGYPF. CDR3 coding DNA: TGTGCCAGCAGCCTGAGGGAGGGGGCTAACTATGGCTACCCCTTC. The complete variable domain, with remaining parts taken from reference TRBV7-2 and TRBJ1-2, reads GAGVSQSPSNKVTEKGKDVELRCDPISGHTALYWYRQSLGQGLEFLIYFQGNSAPDKSGLPSDRFSAERTGGSVSTLTIQRTQQEDSAVYLCASSLREGANYGYPFGSGTRLTVV.

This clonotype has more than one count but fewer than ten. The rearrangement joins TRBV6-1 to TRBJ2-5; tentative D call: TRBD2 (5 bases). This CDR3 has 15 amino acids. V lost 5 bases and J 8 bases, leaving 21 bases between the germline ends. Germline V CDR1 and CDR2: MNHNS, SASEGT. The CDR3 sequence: CASSQPGWARDTQYF. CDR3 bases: TGTGCCAGCAGTCAACCGGGATGGGCAAGAGATACCCAGTACTTC.

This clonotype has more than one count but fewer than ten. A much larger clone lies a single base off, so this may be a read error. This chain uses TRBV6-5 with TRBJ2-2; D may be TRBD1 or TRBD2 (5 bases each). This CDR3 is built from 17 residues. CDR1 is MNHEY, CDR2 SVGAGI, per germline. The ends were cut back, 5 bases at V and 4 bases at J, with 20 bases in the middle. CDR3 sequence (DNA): TGTGCCAGCAGTCACCGACGAGGGGCGCAGGGCACCGGGGAGCTGTTTTTT. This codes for CASSHRRGAQGTGELFF.

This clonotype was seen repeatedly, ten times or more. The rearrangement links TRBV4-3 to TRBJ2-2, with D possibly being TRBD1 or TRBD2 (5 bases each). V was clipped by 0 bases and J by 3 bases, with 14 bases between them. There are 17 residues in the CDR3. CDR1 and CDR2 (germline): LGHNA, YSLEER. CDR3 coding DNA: TGCGCCAGCAGCCAAGATCTGGGGGATTTGGACACCGGGGAGCTGTTTTTT. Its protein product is CASSQDLGDLDTGELFF.

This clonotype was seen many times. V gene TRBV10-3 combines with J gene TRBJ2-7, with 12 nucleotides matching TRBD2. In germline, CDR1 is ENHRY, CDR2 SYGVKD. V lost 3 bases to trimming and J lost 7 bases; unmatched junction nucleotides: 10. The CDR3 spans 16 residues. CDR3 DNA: TGTGCCATCAGTGATCCCGGACTAGCGGGGCCGGGGGAGCAGTACTTC. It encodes CAISDPGLAGPGEQYF.

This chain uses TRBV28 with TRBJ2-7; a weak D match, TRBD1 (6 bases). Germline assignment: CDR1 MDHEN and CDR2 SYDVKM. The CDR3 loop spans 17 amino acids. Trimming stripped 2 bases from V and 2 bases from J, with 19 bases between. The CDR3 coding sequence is TGTGCCAGCAGTTTAACCCCCCGACGGGCAGGGGCCTACGAGCAGTACTTC. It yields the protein CASSLTPRRAGAYEQYF. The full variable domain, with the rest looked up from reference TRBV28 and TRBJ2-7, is DVKVTQSSRYLVKRTGEKVFLECVQDMDHENMFWYRQDPGLGLRLIYFSYDVKMKEKGDIPEGYSVSREKKERFSLILESASTNQTSMYLCASSLTPRRAGAYEQYFGPGTRLTVT.

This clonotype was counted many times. DNA for the CDR3: TGTGCCAGCAGCGCAACCTTTGTGAGGGAGGGCCCGGAAACGCAGTATTTT. Translation gives CASSATFVREGPETQYF. The V gene is TRBV11-3, the J gene TRBJ2-3, with 7 bases identical to TRBD2. The J segment lost 9 bases and the V segment lost 5 bases, leaving 20 bases of the junction unmatched. Germline CDR1 SGHNT, CDR2 YENEEA. This CDR3 spans 17 amino acids.

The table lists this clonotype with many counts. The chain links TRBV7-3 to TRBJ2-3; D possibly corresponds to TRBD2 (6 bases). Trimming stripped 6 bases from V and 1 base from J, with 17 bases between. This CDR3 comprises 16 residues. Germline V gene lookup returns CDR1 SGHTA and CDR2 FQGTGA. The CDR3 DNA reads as TGTGCCAGCAGTCCGGGACTGCAGGCGGGCACAGATACGCAGTATTTT. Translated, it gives CASSPGLQAGTDTQYF.

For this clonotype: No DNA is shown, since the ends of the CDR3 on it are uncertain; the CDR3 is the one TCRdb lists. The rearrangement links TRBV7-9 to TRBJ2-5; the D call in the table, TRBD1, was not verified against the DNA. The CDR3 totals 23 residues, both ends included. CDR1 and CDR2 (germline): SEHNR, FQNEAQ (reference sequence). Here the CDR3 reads CASSFYICSAAEWRTGSQETQYF.

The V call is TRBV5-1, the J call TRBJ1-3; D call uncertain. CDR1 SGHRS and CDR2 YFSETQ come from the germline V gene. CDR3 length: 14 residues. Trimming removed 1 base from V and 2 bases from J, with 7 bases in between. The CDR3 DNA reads TGCGCCAGCAGCTTGACAGCGGCTGGAAACACCATATATTTT. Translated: CASSLTAAGNTIYF.

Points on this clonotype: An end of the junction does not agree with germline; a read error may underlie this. DNA of the CDR3: TGTGCCAGCAGTGAAAGTCTGGGGATGAACGCTGAAGCTTTCTTT. Amino acids: CASSESLGMNAEAFF. The rearrangement joins TRBV25-1 to TRBJ1-1; no firm D call. CDR3 length: 15 residues. Germline V lookup: CDR1 MGHDK, CDR2 SYGVNS.

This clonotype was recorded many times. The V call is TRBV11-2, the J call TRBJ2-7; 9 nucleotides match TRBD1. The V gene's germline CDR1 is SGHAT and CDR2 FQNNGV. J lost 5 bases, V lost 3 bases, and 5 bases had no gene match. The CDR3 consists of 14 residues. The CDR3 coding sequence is TGTGCCAGCAGCTTCGGACAGGGGTGGCACGAGCAGTACTTC. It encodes CASSFGQGWHEQYF.

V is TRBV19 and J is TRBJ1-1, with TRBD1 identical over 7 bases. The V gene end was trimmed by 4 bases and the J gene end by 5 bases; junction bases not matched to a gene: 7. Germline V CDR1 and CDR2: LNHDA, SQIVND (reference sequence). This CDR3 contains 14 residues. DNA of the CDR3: TGTGCCAGTAGTAGACGGACAGGATATACTGAAGCTTTCTTT. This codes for CASSRRTGYTEAFF.

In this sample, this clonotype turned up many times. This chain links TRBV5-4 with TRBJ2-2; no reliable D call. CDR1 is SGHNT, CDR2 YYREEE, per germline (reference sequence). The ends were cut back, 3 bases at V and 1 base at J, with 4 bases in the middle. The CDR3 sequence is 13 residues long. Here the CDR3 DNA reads TGTGCCAGCAGCTCGGGGAACACCGGGGAGCTGTTTTTT. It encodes CASSSGNTGELFF. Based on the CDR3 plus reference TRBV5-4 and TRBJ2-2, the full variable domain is ETGVTQSPTHLIKTRGQQVTLRCSSQSGHNTVSWYQQALGQGPQFIFQYYREEENGRGNFPPRFSGLQFPNYSSELNVNALELDDSALYLCASSSGNTGELFFGEGSRLTVL.